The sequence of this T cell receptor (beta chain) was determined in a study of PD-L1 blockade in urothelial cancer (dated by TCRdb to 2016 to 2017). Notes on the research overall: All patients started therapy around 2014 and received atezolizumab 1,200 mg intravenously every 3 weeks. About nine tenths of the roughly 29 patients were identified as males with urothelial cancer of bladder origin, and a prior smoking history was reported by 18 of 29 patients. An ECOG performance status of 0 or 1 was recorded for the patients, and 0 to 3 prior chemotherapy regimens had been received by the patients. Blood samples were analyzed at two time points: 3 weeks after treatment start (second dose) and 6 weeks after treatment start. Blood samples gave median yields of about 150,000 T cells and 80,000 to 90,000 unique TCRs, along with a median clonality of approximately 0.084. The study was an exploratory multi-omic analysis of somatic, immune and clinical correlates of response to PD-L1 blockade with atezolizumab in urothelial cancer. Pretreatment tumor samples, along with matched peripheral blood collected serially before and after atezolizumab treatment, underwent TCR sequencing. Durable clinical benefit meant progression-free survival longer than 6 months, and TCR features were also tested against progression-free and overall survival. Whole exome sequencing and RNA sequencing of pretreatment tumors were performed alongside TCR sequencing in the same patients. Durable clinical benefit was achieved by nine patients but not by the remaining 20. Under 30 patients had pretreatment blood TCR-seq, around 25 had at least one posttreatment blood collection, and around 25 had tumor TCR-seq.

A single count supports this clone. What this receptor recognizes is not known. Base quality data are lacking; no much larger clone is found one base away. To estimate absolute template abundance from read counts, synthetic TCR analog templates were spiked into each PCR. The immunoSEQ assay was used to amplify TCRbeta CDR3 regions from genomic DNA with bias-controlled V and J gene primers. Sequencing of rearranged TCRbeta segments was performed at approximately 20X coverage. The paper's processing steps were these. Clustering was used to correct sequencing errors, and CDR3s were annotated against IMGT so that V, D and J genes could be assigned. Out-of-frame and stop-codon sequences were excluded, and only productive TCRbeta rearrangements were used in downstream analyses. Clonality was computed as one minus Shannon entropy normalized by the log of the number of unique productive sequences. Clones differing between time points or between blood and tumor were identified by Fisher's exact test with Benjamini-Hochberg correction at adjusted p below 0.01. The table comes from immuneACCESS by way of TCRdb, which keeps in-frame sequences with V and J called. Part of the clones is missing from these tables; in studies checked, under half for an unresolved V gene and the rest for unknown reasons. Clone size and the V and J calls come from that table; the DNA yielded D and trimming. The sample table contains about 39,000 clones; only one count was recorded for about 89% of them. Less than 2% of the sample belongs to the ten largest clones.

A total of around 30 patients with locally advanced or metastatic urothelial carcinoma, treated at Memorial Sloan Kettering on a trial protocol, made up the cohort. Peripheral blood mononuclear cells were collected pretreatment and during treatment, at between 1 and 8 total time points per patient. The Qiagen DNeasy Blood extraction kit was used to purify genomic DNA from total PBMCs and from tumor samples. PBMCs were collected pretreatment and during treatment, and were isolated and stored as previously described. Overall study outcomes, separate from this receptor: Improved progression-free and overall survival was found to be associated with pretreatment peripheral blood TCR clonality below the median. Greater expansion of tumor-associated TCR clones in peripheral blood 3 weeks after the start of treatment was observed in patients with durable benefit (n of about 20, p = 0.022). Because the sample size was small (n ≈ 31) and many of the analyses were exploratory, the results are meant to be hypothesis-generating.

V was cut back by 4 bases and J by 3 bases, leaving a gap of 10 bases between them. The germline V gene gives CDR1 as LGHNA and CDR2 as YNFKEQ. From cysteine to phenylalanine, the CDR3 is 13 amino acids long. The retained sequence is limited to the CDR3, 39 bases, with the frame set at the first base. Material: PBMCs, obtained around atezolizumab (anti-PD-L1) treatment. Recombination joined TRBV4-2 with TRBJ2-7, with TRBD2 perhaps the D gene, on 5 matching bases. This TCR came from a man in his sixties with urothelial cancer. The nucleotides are TGTGCCAGCAGCCGAGGCGCGGGCTACGAGCAGTACTTC. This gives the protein CASSRGAGYEQYF.